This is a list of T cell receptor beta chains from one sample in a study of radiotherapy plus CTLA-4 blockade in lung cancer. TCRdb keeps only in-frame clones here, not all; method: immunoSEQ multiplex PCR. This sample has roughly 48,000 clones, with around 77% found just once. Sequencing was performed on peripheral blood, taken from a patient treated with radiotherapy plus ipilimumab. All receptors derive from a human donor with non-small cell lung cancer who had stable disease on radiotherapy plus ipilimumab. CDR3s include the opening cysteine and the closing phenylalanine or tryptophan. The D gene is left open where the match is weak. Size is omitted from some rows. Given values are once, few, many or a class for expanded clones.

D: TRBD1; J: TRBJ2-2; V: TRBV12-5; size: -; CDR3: CASGLRTGANTGELFF; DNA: TGTGCTAGTGGTTTACGGACAGGGGCGAACACCGGGGAGCTGTTTTTT
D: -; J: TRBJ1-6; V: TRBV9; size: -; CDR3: CASSVGPEQSPLHF; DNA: TGTGCCAGCAGCGTAGGCCCAGAGCAATCACCCCTCCACTTT
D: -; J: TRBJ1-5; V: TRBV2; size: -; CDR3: CASSAEGRNQPQHF; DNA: TGTGCCAGCAGTGCCGAGGGCAGGAATCAGCCCCAGCATTTT
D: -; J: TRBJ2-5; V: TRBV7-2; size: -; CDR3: CASSLSAVAGQETQYF; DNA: TGTGCCAGCAGCTTATCTGCGGTTGCGGGACAAGAAACCCAGTACTTC
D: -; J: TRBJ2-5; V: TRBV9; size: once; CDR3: CASQRGPGRGETQYF; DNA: TGTGCCAGCCAACGGGGGCCTGGCAGGGGAGAGACCCAGTACTTC
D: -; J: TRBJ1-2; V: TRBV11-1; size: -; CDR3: CASSPDLLSNYGYTF; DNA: TGTGCCAGCAGCCCGGACCTACTCTCTAACTATGGCTACACCTTC
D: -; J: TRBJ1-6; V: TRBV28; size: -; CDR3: CASSFRIYNSPLHF; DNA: TGTGCCAGCAGTTTCAGGATTTATAATTCACCCCTCCACTTT
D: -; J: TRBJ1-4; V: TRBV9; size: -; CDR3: CASSVGYDGTNEKLFF; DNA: TGTGCCAGCAGCGTAGGATATGATGGAACTAATGAAAAACTGTTTTTT
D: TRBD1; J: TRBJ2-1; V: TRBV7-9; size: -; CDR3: CASSRQGRLGNEQFF; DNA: TGTGCCAGCAGCCGACAGGGAAGGTTGGGGAATGAGCAGTTCTTC
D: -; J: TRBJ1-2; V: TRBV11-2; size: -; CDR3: CASSLARYGYTF; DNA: TGTGCCAGCAGCTTAGCCCGGTATGGCTACACCTTC
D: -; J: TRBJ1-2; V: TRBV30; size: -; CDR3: CAWGGGYTF; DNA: TGTGCCTGGGGTGGAGGCTACACCTTC
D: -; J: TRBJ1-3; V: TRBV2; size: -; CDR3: CASSVVLTGNTIYF; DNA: TGTGCCAGCAGTGTGGTATTAACTGGAAACACCATATATTTT
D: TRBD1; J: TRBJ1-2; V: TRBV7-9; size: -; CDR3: CASSLAPDRSDYGYTF; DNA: TGTGCCAGCAGCTTAGCACCGGACAGGTCTGACTATGGCTACACCTTC
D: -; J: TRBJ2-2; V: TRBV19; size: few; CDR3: CASSIRSNTGELFF; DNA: TGTGCCAGTAGTATCCGCTCGAACACCGGGGAGCTGTTTTTT
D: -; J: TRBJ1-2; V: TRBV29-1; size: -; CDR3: CSLGGGEKGYTF; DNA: TGCAGCCTTGGGGGGGGAGAGAAAGGCTACACCTTC
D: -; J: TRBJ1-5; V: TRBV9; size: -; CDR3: CASSVGGSQPQHF; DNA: TGTGCCAGCAGCGTAGGGGGTAGTCAGCCCCAGCATTTT
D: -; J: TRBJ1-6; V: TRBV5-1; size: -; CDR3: CASSLAPGNNSPLHF; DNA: TGCGCCAGCAGCTTGGCTCCAGGGAACAATTCACCCCTCCACTTT
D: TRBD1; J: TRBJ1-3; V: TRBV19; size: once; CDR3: CASSRTQTGQPGNTIYF; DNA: TGTGCCAGTAGTCGAACCCAGACAGGGCAGCCTGGAAACACCATATATTTT
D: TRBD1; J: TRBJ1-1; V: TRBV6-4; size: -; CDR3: CASSDSGRGKHTEAFF; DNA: TGTGCCAGCAGTGACTCTGGCAGGGGGAAGCACACTGAAGCTTTCTTT
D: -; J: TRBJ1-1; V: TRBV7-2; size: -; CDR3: CAAKSFIGARDTEAFF; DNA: TGTGCCGCCAAGAGCTTCATCGGCGCCCGGGACACTGAAGCTTTCTTT
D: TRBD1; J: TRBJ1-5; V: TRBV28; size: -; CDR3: CASSFSTGGIGQPQHF; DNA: TGTGCCAGCAGTTTTTCGACAGGGGGCATCGGTCAGCCCCAGCATTTT
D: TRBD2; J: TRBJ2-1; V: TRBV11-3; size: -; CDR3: CASSPRGGNEQFF; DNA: TGTGCCAGCAGCCCGCGGGGGGGGAATGAGCAGTTCTTC
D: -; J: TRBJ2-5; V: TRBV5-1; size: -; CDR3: CASSLQGLQETQYF; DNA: TGCGCCAGCAGCTTACAGGGCCTCCAAGAGACCCAGTACTTC
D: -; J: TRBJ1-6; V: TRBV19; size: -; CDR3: CASSIGLQLNSPLHF; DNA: TGTGCCAGTAGTATAGGTCTTCAGCTTAATTCACCCCTCCACTTT
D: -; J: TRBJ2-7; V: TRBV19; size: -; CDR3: CASSRGQIYEQYF; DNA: TGTGCCAGTAGTCGAGGACAGATCTACGAGCAGTACTTC
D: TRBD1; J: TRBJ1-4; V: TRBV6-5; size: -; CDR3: CASSSLTGVEKLFF; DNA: TGTGCCAGCAGTTCACTGACAGGGGTTGAAAAACTGTTTTTT
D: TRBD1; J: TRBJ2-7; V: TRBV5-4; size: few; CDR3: CASSGTGPYEQYF; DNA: TGTGCCAGCTCCGGGACAGGGCCCTACGAGCAGTACTTC